In its sample, the clone carrying this T cell receptor beta chain was seen once. Its antigen is not identified. Produced via immunoSEQ multiplex PCR; TCRdb's table is partial and in-frame only. The sample shows 45,000 to 50,000 clones, about 88% of them seen only once. This sample is drawn from a study of T cells in localized non-small cell lung cancer. Findings and limits, study-wide: As only one tumor region underwent sequencing, heterogeneity remains possible. In uninvolved adjacent lung, T cell clonality reached its highest value, exceeding tumor.

CDR3 size: 16 residues. Trimming removed 7 bases at V and 2 bases at J, with 18 bases between. Looked up from germline, CDR1 is LNHDA and CDR2 is SQIVND (reference sequence). The TCR was taken from a man aged 40 to 70 with stage II lung adenocarcinoma. The chain uses TRBV19 and TRBJ1-3, with D uncertain. The sequencing here drew on PBMCs, taken before any cancer treatment. As DNA, the CDR3 is TGTGCCAGTACCCGGTATCCTCGGATAACTGGAAACACCATATATTTT. Translating gives CASTRYPRITGNTIYF.